These 10 T cell receptor beta chains were all obtained from the same sample, sequenced in a study of T cell clonality in common variable immunodeficiency. TCRdb keeps only in-frame clones here, not all; method: immunoSEQ multiplex PCR. Sampling found tens of thousands of clones, none seen once. Sequencing used peripheral blood mononuclear cells. The receptors derive from a person aged 18 to 70 in good health.

A few counts support this clone. Coverage ceases 3 residues before the CDR3 finishes, and the germline J gene fills in the end. This chain links TRBV19 with TRBJ2-7; 11 bases are shared with TRBD2. Trimming removed 7 bases from V and 5 bases from J; junction bases left unmatched: 16. CDR1 LNHDA and CDR2 SQIVND come from the germline V gene (reference sequence). The CDR3 is 17 residues long. CDR3 sequence reads: CASTPALAGGPPHEQYF. The sequenced CDR3 bases are TGTGCCAGTACCCCCGCGCTAGCGGGAGGCCCCCCCCACGAG.

This clone was counted at least ten times. The read ends 3 residues early relative to the CDR3; the germline J gene fills the gap. The chain recombines TRBV2 with TRBJ2-6, with a tentative D call TRBD2 (5 bases). CDR3 length: 13 residues. Looked up from germline, CDR1 is SNHLY and CDR2 is FYNNEI. V lost 3 bases and J lost 11, with 11 bases in between. CDR3 residues: CASSDLARDVLTF. The sequenced part of the CDR3 DNA is TGTGCCAGCAGTGACCTAGCCCGAGACGTC.

This clone occurred many times. The read stops 3 residues short of the end of the CDR3; the missing end is completed from the germline J gene. The chain uses TRBV28 and TRBJ1-2; D might be TRBD1 (5 bases). This CDR3 has 12 residues. The germline gives CDR1 MDHEN, CDR2 SYDVKM. Trimming shortened V by 4 bases and J by 7 bases, and 10 bases separated the two germline ends. CDR3 residues: CASSSQGLGYTF. CDR3 bases read: TGTGCCAGCAGTTCGCAGGGCCTTGGC.

In its sample, this clone was seen many times. The observed sequence ends 3 residues before the CDR3 terminus, with the missing tail filled in from the germline J gene. The chain employs TRBV20-1 and TRBJ2-1, with D possibly matching TRBD2 (6 bases). The germline CDR1 and CDR2 sequences are DFQATT and SNEGSKA (reference sequence). The CDR3 runs 14 residues. Trimming removed 0 bases at V and 5 bases at J, with 11 bases between. The CDR3 is CSAREPGLHNEQFF. CDR3 DNA (partial): TGCAGTGCTAGAGAACCGGGACTGCACAATGAG.

The sample holds many counts of this clone. The CDR3 end lies 3 residues beyond the end of the read and is filled in from the germline J gene. The chain has TRBV23-1 and TRBJ2-3; 13 positions match TRBD2. TRBV23-1 counts as an open reading frame of uncertain function. The CDR3 consists of 17 residues. V lost 3 bases to trimming and J lost 2 bases; unmatched junction nucleotides: 5. Partial CDR3 DNA: TGCGCCAGCAGTCATTCGGGACTAGCGGGACACACAGATACG. The encoded protein is CASSHSGLAGHTDT. The full CDR3 protein reads CASSHSGLAGHTDTQYF.

This clone occurred many times. The CDR3 goes on 3 residues after the read ends, and that part is filled in from the germline J gene. The chain is built from TRBV10-3 and TRBJ2-5, with TRBD1 as a possible D gene (7 bases). The CDR3 runs 14 residues. Germline V gene data show CDR1 as ENHRY and CDR2 as SYGVKD. Between the trimmed V and J ends, which lost 6 bases and 5 bases, there was a span of 16 bases. This chain's CDR3 is CAIRDSGGQETQYF. CDR3 DNA, as far as it was read: TGTGCCATCAGGGATTCAGGGGGGCAGGAGACC.

In its sample, this clone was seen many times. Read data end 3 residues before the CDR3 end; the end is taken from the germline J gene. The chain recombines TRBV7-9 with TRBJ2-5, with a possible D match to TRBD2 (6 bases). The length of the CDR3 is 14 residues. Germline V gene sequence: CDR1 SEHNR, CDR2 FQNEAQ (reference sequence). V dropped 3 bases and J dropped 2 bases, with 10 bases sitting between them. The CDR3 sequence is CASSFGAGQETQYF. Incomplete CDR3 DNA: TGTGCCAGCAGCTTCGGTGCGGGGCAAGAGACC.

This clone was detected ten times or more. The read stops 3 residues short of the end of the CDR3; the missing end is completed from the germline J gene. V and J are TRBV6-2 or TRBV6-3 and TRBJ1-2; TRBD1 is a possible D gene (5 bases). V was clipped by 2 bases and J by 2 bases, with 12 bases between them. The CDR3 length is 15 residues. CDR1 and CDR2 from the germline V gene are MNHEY and SVGEGT. The CDR3 region is CASSYGEGVNYGYTF. The sequenced CDR3 bases are TGTGCCAGCAGTTACGGCGAAGGGGTAAACTATGGC.

A word on this clone: The read terminates 3 residues before the CDR3 end, so the remaining end is supplied by the germline J gene. The J gene is TRBJ2-3, the V gene TRBV10-2; TRBD2 matches at 7 bases. The CDR3 loop spans 14 amino acids. Germline CDR1 WSHSY, CDR2 SAAADI. This CDR3 reads CASCELGGEETQYF. Partial CDR3 DNA: TGCGCCAGCTGCGAGCTGGGGGGGGAAGAGACG.

This clone was seen repeatedly, ten times or more. The CDR3 end lies 3 residues beyond the end of the read and is filled in from the germline J gene. The J gene is TRBJ2-7, the V gene TRBV2; weak D call: TRBD1 (5 bases). This CDR3 spans 14 amino acids. Germline loops: CDR1 SNHLY, CDR2 FYNNEI. V shed 4 bases and J shed 6 bases, with 16 bases lying between them. The CDR3: CASSVRQRFSEQYF. The sequenced part of the CDR3 DNA is TGTGCCAGCAGTGTCAGACAGCGTTTCTCCGAG.